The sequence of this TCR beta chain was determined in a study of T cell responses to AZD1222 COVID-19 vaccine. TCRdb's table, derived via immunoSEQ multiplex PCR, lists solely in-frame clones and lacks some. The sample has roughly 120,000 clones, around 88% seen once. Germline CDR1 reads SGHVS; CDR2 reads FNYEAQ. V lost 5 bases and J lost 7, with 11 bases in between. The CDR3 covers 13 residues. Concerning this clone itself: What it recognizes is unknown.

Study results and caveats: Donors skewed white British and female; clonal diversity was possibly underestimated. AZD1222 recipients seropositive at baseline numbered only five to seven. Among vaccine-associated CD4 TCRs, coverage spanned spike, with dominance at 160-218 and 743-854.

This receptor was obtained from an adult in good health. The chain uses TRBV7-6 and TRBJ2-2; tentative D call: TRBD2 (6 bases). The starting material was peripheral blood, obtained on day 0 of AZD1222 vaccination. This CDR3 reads CASSTGVGGELFF. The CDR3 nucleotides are TGTGCCAGCAGCACGGGGGTCGGCGGGGAGCTGTTTTTT.